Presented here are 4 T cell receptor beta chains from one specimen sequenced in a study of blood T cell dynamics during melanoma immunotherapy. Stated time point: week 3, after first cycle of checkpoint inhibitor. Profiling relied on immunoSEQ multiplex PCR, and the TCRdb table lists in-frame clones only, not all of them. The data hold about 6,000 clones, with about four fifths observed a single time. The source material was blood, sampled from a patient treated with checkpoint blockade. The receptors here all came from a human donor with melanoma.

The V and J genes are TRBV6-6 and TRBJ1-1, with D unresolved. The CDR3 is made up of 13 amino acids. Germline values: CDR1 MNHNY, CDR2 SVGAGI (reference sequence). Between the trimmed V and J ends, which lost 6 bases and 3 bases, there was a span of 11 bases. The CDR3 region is CASRDRQYTEAFF. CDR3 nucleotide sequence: TGTGCCAGCAGGGACCGGCAGTACACTGAAGCTTTCTTT.

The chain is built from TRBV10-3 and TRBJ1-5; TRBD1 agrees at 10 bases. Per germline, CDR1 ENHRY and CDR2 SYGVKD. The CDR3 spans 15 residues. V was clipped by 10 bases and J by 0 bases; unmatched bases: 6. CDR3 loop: CATRDRGNSNQPQHF. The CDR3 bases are TGTGCCACCAGGGACAGGGGTAATAGCAATCAGCCCCAGCATTTT.

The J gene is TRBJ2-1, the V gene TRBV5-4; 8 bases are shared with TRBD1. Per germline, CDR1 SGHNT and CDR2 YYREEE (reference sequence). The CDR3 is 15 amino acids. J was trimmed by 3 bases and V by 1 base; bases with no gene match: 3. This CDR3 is CASSLFGQGYNEQFF. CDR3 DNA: TGTGCCAGCAGCTTGTTCGGACAGGGCTACAATGAGCAGTTCTTC.

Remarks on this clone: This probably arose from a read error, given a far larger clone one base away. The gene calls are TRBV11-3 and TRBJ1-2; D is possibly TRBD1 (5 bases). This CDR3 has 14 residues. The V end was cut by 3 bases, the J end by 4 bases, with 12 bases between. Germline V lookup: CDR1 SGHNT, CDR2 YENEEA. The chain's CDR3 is CASSLGGYPYGYTF. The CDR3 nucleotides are TGTGCCAGCAGCTTGGGGGGGTACCCCTATGGCTACACCTTC.